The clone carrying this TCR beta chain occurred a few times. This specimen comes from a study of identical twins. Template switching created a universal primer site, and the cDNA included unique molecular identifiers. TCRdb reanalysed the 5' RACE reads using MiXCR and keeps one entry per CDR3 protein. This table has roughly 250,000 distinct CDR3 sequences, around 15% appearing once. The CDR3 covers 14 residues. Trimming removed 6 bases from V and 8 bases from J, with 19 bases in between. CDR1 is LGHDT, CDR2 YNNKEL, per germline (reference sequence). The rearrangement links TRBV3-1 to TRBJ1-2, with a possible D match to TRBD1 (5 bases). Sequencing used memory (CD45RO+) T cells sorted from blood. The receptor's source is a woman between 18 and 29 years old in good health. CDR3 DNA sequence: TGTGCCAGCAGTCAGCGACGCCCAAGGGGCGGCTACACCTTC. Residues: CASSQRRPRGGYTF.